This T cell receptor (beta chain) was captured in a study of TIL therapy for anti-PD-1-resistant metastatic lung cancer. Study context: Tumors had a median PD-L1 proportion score of about 6%. Four tumors were EGFR-mutant and two were ALK-rearranged. Tumors carried a median about 1.4 non-synonymous mutations per megabase.

Points from the study as a whole: Many TIL product clones were absent from baseline tumor, suggesting clonal contraction.

Sequencing used immunoSEQ v3. Only in-frame clones appear in the TCRdb table, and some are missing; sequencing was by immunoSEQ multiplex PCR. Among 50,000 or so clones, 65% to 80% were seen once, and the ten largest hold more than 5%. The time point is: pre-treatment sample, taken before nivolumab and TIL therapy. Pleural nodules or supraclavicular lymph nodes made up most of the excised metastases sampled. Germline V gives CDR1 MNHEY, CDR2 SMNVEV (reference sequence). V shed 3 bases, J shed 4 bases, and the junction held 2 bases outside the gene matches. This CDR3 has 13 residues. In this sample, this clone turned up once. Its antigen is not identified.

This receptor was obtained from a person between 25 and 80 years old with non-small cell lung cancer. The chain employs TRBV27 and TRBJ2-7; 8 positions agree with TRBD1. The sequencing used tumor tissue, collected at baseline. CDR3 protein: CASSFYRGYEQYF. The CDR3 bases are TGTGCCAGCAGTTTCTACAGGGGGTACGAGCAGTACTTC.